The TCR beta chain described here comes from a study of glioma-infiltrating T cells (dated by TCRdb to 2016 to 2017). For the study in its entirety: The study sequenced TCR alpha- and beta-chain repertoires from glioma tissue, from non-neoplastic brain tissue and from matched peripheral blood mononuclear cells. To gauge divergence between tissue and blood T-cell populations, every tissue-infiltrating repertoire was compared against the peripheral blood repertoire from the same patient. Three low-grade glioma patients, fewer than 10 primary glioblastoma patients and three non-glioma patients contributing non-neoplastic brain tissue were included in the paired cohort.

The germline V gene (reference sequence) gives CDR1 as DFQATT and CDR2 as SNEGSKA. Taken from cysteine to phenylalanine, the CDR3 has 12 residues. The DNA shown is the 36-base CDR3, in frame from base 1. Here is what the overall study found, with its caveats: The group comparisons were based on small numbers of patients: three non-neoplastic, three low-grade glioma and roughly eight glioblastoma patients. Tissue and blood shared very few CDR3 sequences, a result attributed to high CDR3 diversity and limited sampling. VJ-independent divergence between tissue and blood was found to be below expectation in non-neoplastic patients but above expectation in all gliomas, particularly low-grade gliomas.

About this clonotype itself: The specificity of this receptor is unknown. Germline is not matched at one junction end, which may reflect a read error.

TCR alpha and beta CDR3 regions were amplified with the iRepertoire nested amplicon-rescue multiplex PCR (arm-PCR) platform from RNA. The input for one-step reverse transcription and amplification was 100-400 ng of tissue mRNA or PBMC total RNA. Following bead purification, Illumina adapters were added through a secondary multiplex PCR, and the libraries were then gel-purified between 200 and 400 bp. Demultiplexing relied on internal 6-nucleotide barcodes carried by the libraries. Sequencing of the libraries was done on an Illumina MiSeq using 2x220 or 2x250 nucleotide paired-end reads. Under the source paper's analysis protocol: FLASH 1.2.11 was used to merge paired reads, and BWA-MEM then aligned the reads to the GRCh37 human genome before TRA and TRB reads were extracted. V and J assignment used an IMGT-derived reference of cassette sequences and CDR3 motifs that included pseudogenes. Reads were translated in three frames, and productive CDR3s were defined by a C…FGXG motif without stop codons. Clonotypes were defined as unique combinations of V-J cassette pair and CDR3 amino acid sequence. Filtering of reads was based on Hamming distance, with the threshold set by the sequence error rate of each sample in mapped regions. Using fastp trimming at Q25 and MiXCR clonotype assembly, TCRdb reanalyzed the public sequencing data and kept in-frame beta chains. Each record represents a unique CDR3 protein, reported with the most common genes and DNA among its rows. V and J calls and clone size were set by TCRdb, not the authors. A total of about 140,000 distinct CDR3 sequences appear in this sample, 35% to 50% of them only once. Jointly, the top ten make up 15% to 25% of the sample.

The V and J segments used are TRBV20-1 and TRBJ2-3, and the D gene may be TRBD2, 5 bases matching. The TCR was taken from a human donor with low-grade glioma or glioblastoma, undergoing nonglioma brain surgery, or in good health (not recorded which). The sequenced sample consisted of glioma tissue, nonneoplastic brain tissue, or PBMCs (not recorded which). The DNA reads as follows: TGCAGTGGGAGAGGGATACAAGAGACCCAGTACTTT. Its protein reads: CSGRGIQETQYF.